These T cell receptor beta chains were read from a single sample in a study of cytomegalovirus exposure and HLA in healthy donors. The assay was immunoSEQ multiplex PCR, and TCRdb's table has in-frame clones only and misses some. The sample contains about 120,000 clones, around 77% of which appear only once. The sequencing input was PBMCs. The receptors come from a woman in her twenties or thirties in good health and CMV-seropositive. CDR3s leave out the opening cysteine and the closing phenylalanine or tryptophan. Size tells how often a clone was seen (once, few, many) or the class of an expanded clone, and some rows leave it out.

>TRBJ1-5|TRBV18|NA
ASSPGGTGGSQPQH
>TRBJ2-5|TRBV11-2|few
ASSATSGGETQY
>TRBJ1-2|TRBV2|few
ASSPQPRGYT
>TRBJ2-1|TRBV20-1|NA
SVFYNEQF
>TRBJ2-7|TRBV7-9|NA
SSSAIRVEQY
>TRBJ1-2|TRBV19|NA
ASTAGTLPNYGYT
>TRBJ2-7|TRBV15|NA
ATSPPGGQGSYEQY
>TRBJ1-3|TRBV10-2|NA
ASRDRGSDYSGNTIY
>TRBJ1-4|TRBV9|once
ASSVDVNEKLF
>TRBJ1-2|TRBV7-8|NA
ASSFLGQGGYT
>TRBJ1-1|TRBV18|few
ASSPSGYTMNTEAF
>TRBJ2-1|TRBV29-1|NA
SAGSSYNEQF
>TRBJ2-7|TRBV2|NA
ASSESASGTIEQY
>TRBJ2-5|TRBV28|NA
ASSLEGRETQY
>TRBJ1-3|TRBV19|few
ASSLRQGARGNTIY
>TRBJ1-2|TRBV5-6|NA
ASSFNTENNYGYT
>TRBJ1-5|TRBV5-1|NA
ASSLDGQGGGQPQH
>TRBJ1-2|TRBV4-1|NA
ASSQDVWWQGHGYT